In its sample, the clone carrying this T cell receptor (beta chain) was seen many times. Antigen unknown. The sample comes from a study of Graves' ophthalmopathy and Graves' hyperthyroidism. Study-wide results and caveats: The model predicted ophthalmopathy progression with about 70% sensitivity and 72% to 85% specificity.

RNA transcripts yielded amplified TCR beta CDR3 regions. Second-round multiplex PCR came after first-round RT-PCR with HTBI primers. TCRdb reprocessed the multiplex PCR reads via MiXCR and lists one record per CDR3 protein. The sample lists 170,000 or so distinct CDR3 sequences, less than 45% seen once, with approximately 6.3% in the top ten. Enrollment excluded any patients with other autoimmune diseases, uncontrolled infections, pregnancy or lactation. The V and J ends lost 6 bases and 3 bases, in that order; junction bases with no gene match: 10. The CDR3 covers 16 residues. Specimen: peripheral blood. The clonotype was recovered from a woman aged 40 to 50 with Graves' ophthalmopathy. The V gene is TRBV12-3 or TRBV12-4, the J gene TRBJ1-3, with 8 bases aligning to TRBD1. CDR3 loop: CASSHRGQAGGNTIYF. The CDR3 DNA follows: TGTGCCAGCAGCCACCGGGGACAGGCGGGTGGAAACACCATATATTTT.